These 26 T cell receptor beta chains came from one sample sequenced in a study of response to subunit inactivated influenza vaccine. From the RT-PCR reads, TCRdb called clonotypes with MiXCR, one entry per CDR3 protein. The top ten clones hold about an eighth of a sample with around 470,000 distinct CDR3 sequences, under 8.5% of them seen once. Sequencing used PBMCs from blood, obtained 23 to 25 months after vaccination. All receptors derive from a man aged 50 to 69 who received an inactivated influenza vaccine.

The chain carries TRBV3-1 and TRBJ2-7; D uncertain. The CDR3 covers 12 residues. The germline CDR1 and CDR2 sequences are LGHDT and YNNKEL (reference sequence). V was cut by 5 bases and J by 5 bases, with 10 bases left in between. CDR3 sequence: CASSYERDEQYF. The CDR3, as DNA: TGTGCCAGCAGCTATGAACGGGACGAGCAGTACTTC.

The V and J genes are TRBV9 and TRBJ2-5, with TRBD2 matching over 7 bases. The V and J ends lost 0 bases and 9 bases, in that order; junction bases with no gene match: 2. The CDR3 spans 12 residues. The germline gives CDR1 SGDLS, CDR2 YYNGEE. CDR3 amino acids: CASSVDAGAQYF. The CDR3 DNA sequence: TGTGCCAGCAGCGTAGACGCGGGGGCCCAGTACTTC.

The chain recombines TRBV6-5 with TRBJ2-1, with D perhaps matching TRBD1 (6 bases). With 7 bases removed from V and 10 bases from J, the gap between germline ends came to 14 bases. Germline V lookup: CDR1 MNHEY, CDR2 SVGAGI. The CDR3 contains 12 residues. The CDR3 DNA is TGTGCCAGCACTCAGGGGTGGGAGGAGCAGTTCTTC. Translated: CASTQGWEEQFF.

This chain joins TRBV29-1 and TRBJ2-1; TRBD2 matches at 8 bases. J was trimmed by 7 bases and V by 4 bases; bases with no gene match: 9. Germline lookup yields CDR1 SQVTM and CDR2 ANQGSEA. The CDR3 has 14 amino acids. The CDR3 loop reads CSVAGTRGRNEQFF. In nucleotides, the CDR3 is TGCAGCGTTGCCGGGACTAGGGGGAGGAATGAGCAGTTCTTC.

This clonotype was seen ten or more times. The chain links TRBV14 to TRBJ2-1; 7 bases match TRBD2. The length of the CDR3 is 16 residues. Per germline, CDR1 SGHDN and CDR2 FVKESK. The V and J ends lost 2 bases and 0 bases, in that order; junction bases with no gene match: 4. In DNA form, the CDR3 reads TGTGCCAGCAGCCAATTAGCGGGCCGCTCCTACAATGAGCAGTTCTTC. Amino acids: CASSQLAGRSYNEQFF.

This clonotype has a single count. This rearrangement joins TRBV28 to TRBJ2-5; D gene unclear. Trimming left V 1 base short and J 4 bases short, with 10 bases between. There are 14 residues in the CDR3. Looked up from germline, CDR1 is MDHEN and CDR2 is SYDVKM. The CDR3: CASSLYDSGETQYF. CDR3 nucleotide sequence: TGTGCCAGCAGTTTATATGACTCAGGAGAGACCCAGTACTTC. The full variable domain, with the rest looked up from reference TRBV28 and TRBJ2-5, is DVKVTQSSRYLVKRTGEKVFLECVQDMDHENMFWYRQDPGLGLRLIYFSYDVKMKEKGDIPEGYSVSREKKERFSLILESASTNQTSMYLCASSLYDSGETQYFGPGTRLLVL.

This chain uses TRBV27 with TRBJ1-1; possibly TRBD1 for D (6 bases). This CDR3 spans 14 amino acids. V dropped 0 bases and J dropped 11 bases, with 16 bases sitting between them. The V gene's germline CDR1 is MNHEY and CDR2 SMNVEV (reference sequence). The CDR3 here is CASSLSPRRGQAFF. The DNA for the CDR3 is TGTGCCAGCAGTTTATCGCCCCGCCGGGGGCAGGCTTTCTTT.

This clonotype was observed a handful of times. The rearrangement links TRBV7-8 to TRBJ2-1; tentatively, D is TRBD1 or TRBD2 (6 bases each). V was shortened by 2 bases and J by 8 bases, with 13 bases between the two germline ends. CDR1 is SGHVS and CDR2 is FQNEAQ in the germline V gene. The CDR3 extends over 14 amino acids. Here the CDR3 reads CASSLFRGAYEQFF. CDR3 coding DNA: TGTGCCAGCAGCTTATTTAGGGGGGCCTATGAGCAGTTCTTC. The full variable domain, completed using reference TRBV7-8 and TRBJ2-1, is GAGVSQSPRYKVAKRGQDVALRCDPISGHVSLFWYQQALGQGPEFLTYFQNEAQLDKSGLPSDRFFAERPEGSVSTLKIQRTQQEDSAVYLCASSLFRGAYEQFFGPGTRLTVL.

This clonotype was picked up many times. This CDR3 is CSARDSSYGYTF. The CDR3 DNA is TGCAGTGCTAGGGACAGTTCCTATGGCTACACCTTC. The chain links TRBV20-1 to TRBJ1-2, with a weak D call TRBD1 (6 bases). Trimming left V 3 bases short and J 4 bases short, with 9 bases between. This CDR3 region has 12 residues. CDR1 is DFQATT and CDR2 is SNEGSKA in the germline V gene (reference sequence).

This clonotype was seen at least ten times. The gene calls are TRBV20-1 and TRBJ2-5; 10 nucleotides match TRBD2. The trim removed 4 bases at V and 5 bases at J, leaving 7 bases unmatched. This CDR3 contains 14 residues. Germline V lookup: CDR1 DFQATT, CDR2 SNEGSKA (reference sequence). CDR3 residues: CSANLAGVGETQYF. The CDR3 DNA follows: TGCAGTGCTAATCTAGCGGGGGTCGGGGAGACCCAGTACTTC.

The chain uses TRBV6-1 and TRBJ2-5; D call uncertain. Germline V gives CDR1 MNHNS, CDR2 SASEGT. V lost 3 bases and J lost 6, with 11 bases in between. The CDR3 extends over 13 amino acids. The CDR3: CASSDGQVQTQYF. The CDR3 DNA follows: TGTGCCAGCAGTGATGGGCAGGTCCAGACCCAGTACTTC.

This clonotype was counted ten times or more. The chain is built from TRBV10-3 and TRBJ2-5; TRBD1 matches 8 bases. Germline CDR1 and CDR2: ENHRY and SYGVKD. The CDR3 runs 14 residues. J gave up 2 bases and V 5 bases, and 4 bases lay outside the gene matches. CDR3 DNA sequence: TGTGCCATCAGTACCGGGACAGGACAAGAGACCCAGTACTTC. It encodes CAISTGTGQETQYF.

This clonotype was picked up a small number of times. The V call is TRBV15, the J call TRBJ1-5; D not certain. From germline, CDR1 is LNHNV and CDR2 YYDKDF (reference sequence). CDR3 length: 15 amino acids. The ends were cut back, 0 bases at V and 0 bases at J, with 6 bases in the middle. The CDR3 loop is CATSRDLNSNQPQHF. The CDR3 coding sequence is TGTGCCACCAGCAGAGATCTAAATAGCAATCAGCCCCAGCATTTT. The variable domain in full, completed from reference TRBV15 and TRBJ1-5, reads DAMVIQNPRYQVTQFGKPVTLSCSQTLNHNVMYWYQQKSSQAPKLLFHYYDKDFNNEADTPDNFQSRRPNTSFCFLDIRSPGLGDTAMYLCATSRDLNSNQPQHFGDGTRLSIL.

This clonotype was detected ten times or more. The CDR3 DNA follows: TGTGCCAGCAGCACCCACTCGACTCTCATCCCCTACGAGCAGTACTTC. This gives the protein CASSTHSTLIPYEQYF. This sequence joins TRBV7-9 and TRBJ2-7; D gene unclear. This CDR3 is 16 amino acids long. With 5 bases removed from V and 2 bases from J, the gap between germline ends came to 19 bases. Germline CDR1 SEHNR, CDR2 FQNEAQ (reference sequence). Variable domain in full (rest from reference TRBV7-9 and TRBJ2-7): DTGVSQNPRHKITKRGQNVTFRCDPISEHNRLYWYRQTLGQGPEFLTYFQNEAQLEKSRLLSDRFSAERPKGSFSTLEIQRTEQGDSAMYLCASSTHSTLIPYEQYFGPGTRLTVT.

This clonotype has ten or more counts. V usage is TRBV15 and J usage is TRBJ1-4; D might be TRBD1 (5 bases). CDR1 LNHNV and CDR2 YYDKDF come from the germline V gene (reference sequence). CDR3 length: 15 amino acids. V was cut by 1 base and J by 4 bases, with 10 bases left in between. CDR3 residues: CATSRGTINNEKLFF. DNA for the CDR3: TGTGCCACCAGCAGAGGGACAATAAATAATGAAAAACTGTTTTTT.

This clonotype was seen ten or more times. The chain carries TRBV12-3 or TRBV12-4 and TRBJ2-2; 7 positions agree with TRBD1. The CDR3 is made up of 16 amino acids. V shed 6 bases, J shed 5 bases, and the junction held 12 bases outside the gene matches. The CDR3 sequence: CASSMPTGALTGELFF. CDR3 nucleotide sequence: TGTGCCAGCAGCATGCCTACAGGGGCGCTTACCGGGGAGCTGTTTTTT.

The chain recombines TRBV7-9 with TRBJ1-6; no definite D call. The germline gives CDR1 SEHNR, CDR2 FQNEAQ (reference sequence). The V end lost 3 bases, the J end lost 10 bases, and 13 bases lay between the germline ends. This CDR3 region has 14 residues. The CDR3 reads CASSFDPVGSPLHF. The CDR3 DNA sequence: TGTGCCAGCAGCTTCGACCCCGTCGGCTCACCCCTCCACTTT.

The chain links TRBV19 to TRBJ2-1, with 9 bases matching TRBD2. From germline, CDR1 is LNHDA and CDR2 SQIVND (reference sequence). The CDR3 has 16 amino acids. V dropped 7 bases and J dropped 2; count of bases not matched to a gene: 9. This CDR3 is CASTVSAGGPYNEQFF. The CDR3 DNA sequence: TGTGCCAGTACCGTGTCGGCGGGAGGGCCCTACAATGAGCAGTTCTTC.

This chain uses TRBV5-1 with TRBJ2-1; TRBD2 matches at 12 bases. This CDR3 contains 14 residues. The trim removed 4 bases at V and 9 bases at J, leaving 5 bases unmatched. From germline, CDR1 is SGHRS and CDR2 YFSETQ. In nucleotides, the CDR3 is TGCGCCAGCAGCAATGGACTAGCGGGGTTTGAGCAGTTCTTC. It is translated as CASSNGLAGFEQFF.

This clonotype was seen a few times. This sequence joins TRBV7-8 and TRBJ2-5; D possibly matches TRBD1 or TRBD2 (5 bases each). The germline V and J ends were trimmed by 4 bases and 5 bases, with 14 bases remaining between them. This CDR3 has 14 amino acids. Germline CDR1 reads SGHVS; CDR2 reads FQNEAQ. The CDR3: CASSSSGTGETQYF. In DNA form, the CDR3 reads TGTGCCAGCAGCTCCTCCGGGACCGGGGAGACCCAGTACTTC.

This rearrangement joins TRBV12-3 or TRBV12-4 to TRBJ2-1; 15 nucleotides align to TRBD2. The CDR3 is made up of 16 amino acids. The junction had 2 bases not matched to a gene; V was cut back by 1 base and J by 7 bases. CDR3 region: CASSLEGLAGGNEQFF. The DNA of the CDR3 is TGTGCCAGCAGTTTAGAGGGACTAGCGGGAGGAAATGAGCAGTTCTTC.

The chain has TRBV20-1 and TRBJ2-4; D is possibly TRBD1 or TRBD2 (5 bases each). Germline V gene data show CDR1 as DFQATT and CDR2 as SNEGSKA (reference sequence). The V and J ends lost 3 bases and 6 bases respectively, with 9 bases between them. CDR3 length: 12 residues. CDR3 sequence reads: CSARPGTNIQYF. The DNA of the CDR3 is TGCAGTGCTAGGCCAGGGACAAACATTCAGTACTTC.

A few counts support this clonotype. The chain uses TRBV4-1 and TRBJ2-1; weak D call: TRBD2 (5 bases). V shed 1 base and J shed 7 bases, with 17 bases lying between them. CDR3 size: 16 residues. Germline CDR1 is MGHRA and CDR2 is YSYEKL. CDR3 in amino acids: CASSQVGSGLTNEQFF. In DNA, the CDR3 is TGCGCCAGCAGCCAAGTAGGATCCGGACTCACGAATGAGCAGTTCTTC.

Only a few counts were recorded for this clonotype. J is TRBJ1-5 and V is TRBV6-2 or TRBV6-3; D is uncertain. The CDR3 contains 13 residues. CDR1 and CDR2 from the germline V gene are MNHEY and SVGEGT. V was trimmed by 2 bases and J by 3 bases, leaving 5 bases between them. CDR3 sequence (DNA): TGTGCCAGCAGTTACACTAACAATCAGCCCCAGCATTTT. It is translated as CASSYTNNQPQHF.

The J gene is TRBJ1-3, the V gene TRBV21-1; the table's D call TRBD1 went unverified against the DNA. TRBV21-1 has pseudogene status. CDR3 size: 13 residues. CDR3 nucleotides: TGTGCCAGCAGCAAGTCCCGTTCGAACACCATATATTTT. Its translation: CASSKSRSNTIYF.

This clonotype was seen repeatedly, ten times or more. The rearrangement links TRBV7-9 to TRBJ2-3, with D uncertain. Trimming removed 3 bases from V and 3 bases from J, with 10 bases in between. Germline-derived CDR1 and CDR2 are SEHNR and FQNEAQ (reference sequence). The CDR3 is 14 residues long. CDR3 sequence: CASSLGIATDTQYF. The CDR3 region has the DNA TGTGCCAGCAGCTTGGGAATTGCAACAGATACGCAGTATTTT.